This is a list of T cell receptor beta chains from one sample in a study of Ad26.COV2.S vaccination and SARS-CoV-2 variants. This table comes from immunoSEQ multiplex PCR, and its TCRdb copy is limited to in-frame clones, with some not included. The sample shows a few hundred thousand clones, 83% of them seen only once. Sequenced material: peripheral blood, taken in a trial of Ad26.COV2.S vaccine versus placebo. The receptors shown here come from a person between 18 and 59 years old who received the Ad26.COV2.S COVID-19 vaccine or a placebo. The CDR3 runs from the conserved cysteine through the conserved F or W. Each record gives: clone size, D gene, J gene, V gene, CDR3 DNA, CDR3 protein. The D gene is left open where the match is weak. Where a row states a size, it is once, few, many or the class of an expanded clone; other rows omit it.

>NA|NA|TRBJ1-1|TRBV29-1
TGCAGCGTTGCCCCAGCCGGACTGAACACTGAAGCTTTCTTT
CSVAPAGLNTEAFF
>NA|NA|TRBJ2-3|TRBV5-1
TGCGCCAGCAGCTTTCTCGGGGTTGGGGATACGCAGTATTTT
CASSFLGVGDTQYF
>NA|NA|TRBJ2-7|TRBV29-1
TGCAGCGTTGAAGGGTGGACCGCCCGGAAGCAGTACTTC
CSVEGWTARKQYF
>NA|NA|TRBJ2-3|TRBV4-1
TGCGCCAGCAGGAAAACTCAGGGCGATACGCAGTATTTT
CASRKTQGDTQYF
>NA|NA|TRBJ2-7|TRBV5-6
TGTGCCAGCAGCTCAGCTGTGTTCGAGCAGTACTTC
CASSSAVFEQYF
>NA|TRBD2|TRBJ2-1|TRBV19
TGTGCCAGTAGTATAAATAGCCTAGCGGGAGATCAAAATGAGCAGTTCTTC
CASSINSLAGDQNEQFF
>NA|NA|TRBJ1-6|TRBV7-3
TGTGCCAGCGGGCGGAACGGAATTAATTCACCCCTCCACTTT
CASGRNGINSPLHF
>few|NA|TRBJ2-2|TRBV9
TGTGCCAGCAGCACTAGTCCTGGGGAGCTGTTTTTT
CASSTSPGELFF
>NA|TRBD1|TRBJ2-2|TRBV6-5
TGTGCCAGCAGTTACGACAGGGGGTTGGGGGAGCTGTTTTTT
CASSYDRGLGELFF
>once|NA|TRBJ2-2|TRBV19
TGTGCCACTTCACGTGTCACCGGGGAGCTGTTTTTT
CATSRVTGELFF
>NA|TRBD2|TRBJ2-2|TRBV19
TGTGCCAGTAGTCAGGGCGGGAGGACCGGGGAGCTGTTTTTT
CASSQGGRTGELFF
>NA|TRBD2|TRBJ2-1|TRBV19
TGTGCCAGTAAGAGGACTAGCGGGAGACTAGACACCTACAATGAGCAGTTCTTC
CASKRTSGRLDTYNEQFF
>NA|NA|TRBJ2-2|TRBV12-3/TRBV12-4
TGTGCCAGCAGCCGGACACACACCGGGGAGCTGTTTTTT
CASSRTHTGELFF
>once|TRBD1|TRBJ1-1|TRBV29-1
TGCAGCGTTGAAGTACAGGGGAGGTACACTGAAGCTTTCTTT
CSVEVQGRYTEAFF
>NA|TRBD2|TRBJ2-1|TRBV19
TGTGCCAGTAGTATAGTAGGACTAGGGCAGGATGAGCAGTTCTTC
CASSIVGLGQDEQFF
>NA|TRBD1|TRBJ1-2|TRBV25-1
TGTGCCAGCAGTGATACGACAGGGGGCTTATATGGCTACACCTTC
CASSDTTGGLYGYTF
>NA|NA|TRBJ1-2|TRBV20-1
TGCAGTGCTAGTTCGATGCCGAATTATGGCTACACCTTC
CSASSMPNYGYTF
>NA|TRBD1|TRBJ1-5|TRBV6-2/TRBV6-3
TGTGCCAGCAGTCTACTCCGGGACAGGGGACAGCATTTT
CASSLLRDRGQHF
>NA|NA|TRBJ1-1|TRBV29-1
TGCAGCGTCCTACATCCCACTGAAGCTTTCTTT
CSVLHPTEAFF
>NA|NA|TRBJ2-3|TRBV14
TGTGCCAGCAGCCAAGTCGCAGATACGCAGTATTTT
CASSQVADTQYF
>NA|NA|TRBJ2-7|TRBV19
TGTGCCAGTAGTCCTCCGGCGGGGCTAGCCGGCTCCTACGAGCAGTACTTC
CASSPPAGLAGSYEQYF
>NA|TRBD1|TRBJ2-7|TRBV18
TGTGCCAGCTCAGCTGAACAGGGGTACGAGCAGTACTTC
CASSAEQGYEQYF
>NA|TRBD2|TRBJ2-3|TRBV9
TGTGCCAGCAGCACTTTAGCGGGAGGCCAGGGAACTACGCAGTATTTT
CASSTLAGGQGTTQYF
>NA|NA|TRBJ1-2|TRBV7-2
TGTGCCAGCAGCCGTGAGCGGTGGGGCTACACCTTC
CASSRERWGYTF
>NA|TRBD2|TRBJ2-3|TRBV11-2
TGTGCCAGCAGCTGGACTAGCGGGGCTAGCACAGATACGCAGTATTTT
CASSWTSGASTDTQYF
>once|TRBD2|TRBJ2-1|TRBV11-3
TGTGCCAGCAGCTTTGGCCCGGGACTAGCGGGAGAGTACAATGAGCAGTTCTTC
CASSFGPGLAGEYNEQFF
>NA|NA|TRBJ1-6|TRBV25-1
TGTGCCAGCAGTGACCCCCGGCGGGGTCATAATTCACCCCTCCACTTT
CASSDPRRGHNSPLHF
>NA|NA|TRBJ1-1|TRBV11-2
TGTGCCAGCAGCGTGACAGTTTTGAACACTGAAGCTTTCTTT
CASSVTVLNTEAFF
>NA|NA|TRBJ2-3|TRBV10-2
TGCGCCAGCAGTGAAGGGCCACCTAGCGGCACAGATACGCAGTATTTT
CASSEGPPSGTDTQYF
>NA|NA|TRBJ2-5|TRBV5-1
TGCGCCAGCAGCTGGAGGGATGATGTTTATGAGACCCAGTACTTC
CASSWRDDVYETQYF
>NA|TRBD1|TRBJ1-1|TRBV5-6
TGTGCCAGCGCTACAGGGGGCGGGAACACTGAAGCTTTCTTT
CASATGGGNTEAFF
>NA|TRBD2|TRBJ2-7|TRBV3-1/TRBV3-2
TGTGCCAGCAGCCCTCGGACTAGCTCTGGGGGCCCTTACGAGCAGTACTTC
CASSPRTSSGGPYEQYF
>NA|NA|TRBJ1-6|TRBV3-1/TRBV3-2
TGTGCCAGCAGCCCGTCAAATCGGGGCTCCTATAATTCACCCCTCCACTTT
CASSPSNRGSYNSPLHF
>NA|NA|TRBJ2-3|TRBV7-8
TGTGCCAGCAGCTCAATGGGCGAGGGCCCCCTCACAGATACGCAGTATTTT
CASSSMGEGPLTDTQYF
>NA|TRBD1|TRBJ2-2|TRBV5-8
TGTGCCAGCCGGGACAGATCGAACACCGGGGAGCTGTTTTTT
CASRDRSNTGELFF
>NA|NA|TRBJ1-1|TRBV2
TGTGCCAGCAGTGAAGGGCCGGGGGCAGGGACCACTGAAGCTTTCTTT
CASSEGPGAGTTEAFF
>NA|TRBD1|TRBJ2-1|TRBV18
TGTGCCAGCTCCCGACAGGGGAGGAACAATGAGCAGTTCTTC
CASSRQGRNNEQFF
>NA|NA|TRBJ2-7|TRBV9
TGTGCCAGCAGCGTAGAGGCGACAGGCTACGAGCAGTACTTC
CASSVEATGYEQYF
>NA|TRBD2|TRBJ2-7|TRBV20-1
TGCAGTGCTAGTTATACCGGGAGGAACGAGCAGTACTTC
CSASYTGRNEQYF
>NA|NA|TRBJ2-4|TRBV7-8
TGTGCCAGCAGCTTACCCCCTCTAGCCAAAAACATTCAGTACTTC
CASSLPPLAKNIQYF
>NA|TRBD2|TRBJ2-1|TRBV9
TGTGCCAGCAGCCCGAGATCGACACTAGCGGGGGACAACAATGAGCAGTTCTTC
CASSPRSTLAGDNNEQFF